This record covers a single T cell receptor (beta chain). Clones were read by immunoSEQ multiplex PCR, and TCRdb kept only the in-frame ones, dropping some. The sample includes around 37,000 clones, 91% seen only once; the top ten take roughly 6.1%. The data originate from a study of T cell changes during pregnancy in multiple sclerosis. Trimming shortened V by 0 bases and J by 4 bases, and 12 bases separated the two germline ends. Germline CDR1 reads MNHEY; CDR2 reads SVGAGI. The CDR3 is 15 amino acids. The specimen comprised CD8+ T cells from peripheral blood mononuclear cells, sampled in the second trimester of pregnancy. The chain joins TRBV6-5 to TRBJ1-2; D is unresolved. This TCR derives from a female donor with multiple sclerosis, enrolled in a pregnancy study. CDR3 region: CASSYSIAARYGYTF. As DNA, the CDR3 is TGTGCCAGCAGTTACTCGATCGCAGCGCGCTATGGCTACACCTTC.